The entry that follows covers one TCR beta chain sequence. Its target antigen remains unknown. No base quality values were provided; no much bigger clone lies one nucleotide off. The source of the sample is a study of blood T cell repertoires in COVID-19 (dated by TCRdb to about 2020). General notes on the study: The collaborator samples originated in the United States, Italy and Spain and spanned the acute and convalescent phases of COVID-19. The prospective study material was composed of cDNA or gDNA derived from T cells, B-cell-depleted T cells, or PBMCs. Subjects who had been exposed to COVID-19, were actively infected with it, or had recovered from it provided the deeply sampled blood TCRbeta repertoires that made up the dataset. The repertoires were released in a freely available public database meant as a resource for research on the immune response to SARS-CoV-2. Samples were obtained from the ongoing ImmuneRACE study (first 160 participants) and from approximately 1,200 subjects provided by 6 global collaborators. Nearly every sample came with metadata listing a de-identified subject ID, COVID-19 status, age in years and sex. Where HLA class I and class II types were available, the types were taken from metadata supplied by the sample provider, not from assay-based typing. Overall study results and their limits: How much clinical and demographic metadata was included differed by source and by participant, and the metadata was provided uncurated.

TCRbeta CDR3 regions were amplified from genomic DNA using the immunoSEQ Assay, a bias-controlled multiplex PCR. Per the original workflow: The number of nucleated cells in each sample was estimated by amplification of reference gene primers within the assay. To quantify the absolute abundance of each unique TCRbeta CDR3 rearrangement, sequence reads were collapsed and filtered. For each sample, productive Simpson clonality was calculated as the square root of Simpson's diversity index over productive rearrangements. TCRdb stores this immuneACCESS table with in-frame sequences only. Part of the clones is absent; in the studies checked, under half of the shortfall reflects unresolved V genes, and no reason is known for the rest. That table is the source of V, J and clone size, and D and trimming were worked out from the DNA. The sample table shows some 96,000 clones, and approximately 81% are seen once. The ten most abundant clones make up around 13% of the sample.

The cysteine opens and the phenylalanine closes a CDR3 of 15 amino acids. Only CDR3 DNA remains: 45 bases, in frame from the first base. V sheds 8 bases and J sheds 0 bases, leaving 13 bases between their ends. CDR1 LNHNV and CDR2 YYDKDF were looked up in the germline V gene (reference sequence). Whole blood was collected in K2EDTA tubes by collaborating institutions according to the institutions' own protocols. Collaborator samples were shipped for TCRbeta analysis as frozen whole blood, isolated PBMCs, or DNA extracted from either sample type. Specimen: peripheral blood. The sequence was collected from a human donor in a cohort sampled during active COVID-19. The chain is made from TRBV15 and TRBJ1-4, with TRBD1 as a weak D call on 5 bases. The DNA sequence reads TGTGCCACCGGGCGGGGGGAAGCAACTAATGAAAAACTGTTTTTT. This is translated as CATGRGEATNEKLFF.